This paragraph covers one T cell receptor beta chain sequence. What antigen it recognizes has not been identified. No base qualities exist here, and no much larger clone lies one base off it. Deep TCRbeta sequencing was performed with the immunoSEQ platform. The paper's data handling went like this. Only productive rearrangements were exported from the immunoSEQ Analyzer for downstream analysis. Clones with significant expansion or contraction between timepoints were called with a two-sided binomial test at Bonferroni-corrected P below 0.01. T cell phenotypes were assigned to bulk TCRbeta clonotypes by matching to single-cell RNA+TCR-seq clones sharing the same TCRbeta sequence. Clone enrichment in tumor was calculated as tumor frequency divided by PBMC frequency from bulk TCR sequencing. GLIPH was used to group TCRs into specificity groups, clusters of distinct TCRs likely recognizing common antigens via shared CDR3 motifs. What TCRdb holds here is the immuneACCESS table cut down to in-frame rearrangements. Part of the clones is not present; checked against another copy, under half of the missing clones reflect an unresolved V gene, and the others are unexplained. V and J calls and clone size are those listed in that table; D and trimming were worked out from the DNA. Recorded for this sample are some 4,800 clones; less than 80% of them occurred a single time. About 16% of the sample belongs to the ten largest clones.

This record belongs to a study of T cells in tumors after PD-1 blockade (dated by TCRdb to between 2019 and 2020). Describing the broader study: Patients with prior checkpoint blockade, systemic immunosuppressant use, or recent radiotherapy or other anti-cancer therapy within 4 weeks were excluded. Patients received pembrolizumab 200 mg every 3 weeks or cemiplimab 350 mg every 2 weeks. On average, tumor samples had under 30,000 TCR templates (range about 500-99,264) and over 6,000 unique clonotypes, around 19-fold deeper than single-cell TCR sequencing. Ongoing daily vismodegib 150 mg was also given to a subset of patients during anti-PD-1 treatment. Paired single-cell RNA and TCR sequencing was done in the study on site-matched tumors from patients with BCC or SCC, both before and after anti-PD-1 therapy. RECIST version 1.1 was used to evaluate clinical response.

Overall study results and their limits: Where the novel T cell clones came from was not determined, and possible sources could include lymphoid organs or rare unexpanded clones inside the tumor or in the tumor periphery. Around 41% of tumor TCR clonotypes were found in blood, and some novel exhausted tumor clones appeared in pre-treatment blood, suggesting peripheral recruitment. Clonal replacement was seen only when comparing pre- and post-treatment samples and not when comparing two pre-treatment samples, which argues against artifacts from biopsy timing or location. Most exhausted CD8+ clones that expanded after therapy were novel clonotypes not detected before treatment, suggesting clonal replacement instead of reinvigoration of pre-existing clones.

Relative to germline, V is 3 bases shorter and J is 8 bases shorter, with 13 bases between their ends. The germline V gene (reference sequence) provides CDR1 DFQATT and CDR2 SNEGSKA. Including the terminal cysteine and phenylalanine, the CDR3 comprises 12 residues. Just the 36-base CDR3 DNA is kept, in frame starting at base 1. Interpreted using the paper, the time point label stands for: after anti-PD-1 therapy. Site-matched tumor biopsies were taken from the same primary tumor before and after PD-1 blockade. Genomic DNA extracted from tumor biopsies or peripheral blood was used for bulk TCRbeta sequencing, with input ranging from roughly 616 ng to 6,004 ng. Bulk TCRbeta sequencing was performed on remaining biopsy material to increase sensitivity for rare clonotypes compared with single-cell TCR sequencing. Every patient was a poor candidate for surgical resection and had histologically proven advanced or metastatic basal or squamous cell carcinoma. Of the roughly 10 patients in the basal cell carcinoma cohort, several underwent bulk tumor TCR sequencing. Fresh biopsies were taken from the primary tumor site, and part of the biopsy material was kept in RNAlater for exome and bulk TCR sequencing.

This TCR derives from a human donor with basal cell carcinoma. This chain joins TRBV20-1 to TRBJ1-2; confidence is insufficient to name the D gene. Sequencing was performed on tumor tissue, taken after anti-PD-1 treatment. The CDR3 corresponds to CSASSGREGYTF. Read as DNA, the sequence is TGCAGTGCTAGTTCCGGTAGAGAGGGCTACACCTTC.